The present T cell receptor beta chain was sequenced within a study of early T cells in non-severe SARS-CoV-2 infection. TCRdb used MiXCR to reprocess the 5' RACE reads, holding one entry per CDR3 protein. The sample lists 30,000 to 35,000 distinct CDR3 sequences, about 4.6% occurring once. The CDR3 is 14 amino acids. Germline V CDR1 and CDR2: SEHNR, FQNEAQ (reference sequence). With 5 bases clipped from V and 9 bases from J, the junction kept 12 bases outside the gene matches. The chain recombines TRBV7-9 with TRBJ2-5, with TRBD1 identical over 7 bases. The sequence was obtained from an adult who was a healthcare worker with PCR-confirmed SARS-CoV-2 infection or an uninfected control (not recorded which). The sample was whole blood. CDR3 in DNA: TGTGCCAGCAGCCCTAGCCGGGACAGACAGTCCCAGTACTTC. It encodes CASSPSRDRQSQYF.